This T cell receptor beta chain appears in the sequencing data of a study of cytomegalovirus exposure and HLA in healthy donors. Findings and limits, study-wide: The authors enumerated 164 TCR beta chains as linked to cytomegalovirus. TCR beta V segments were, for the most part, productive about 87% or about 30% of the time in an earlier analysis.

The germline CDR1 and CDR2 sequences are GTSNPN and SVGIG (reference sequence). The CDR3 has 14 amino acids. Trimming left V 5 bases short and J 0 bases short, with 11 bases between. Notes on this clone: The antigen remains undetermined.

The PCR contained 60 Vbeta and 13 Jbeta primers. Sequencing was performed with immunoSEQ multiplex PCR; in TCRdb, only in-frame clones are kept and a portion is missing. This sample has over 150,000 clones; about 80% occur once, and the top ten carry around a tenth. The chain combines TRBV30 with TRBJ1-5; D not certain. The TCR originated in a man between 18 and 29 years old in good health and CMV-seropositive. Sample: PBMCs. The CDR3 sequence is CAWGRLNSNQPQHF. For the CDR3, the DNA is TGTGCCTGGGGGCGTCTTAATAGCAATCAGCCCCAGCATTTT.